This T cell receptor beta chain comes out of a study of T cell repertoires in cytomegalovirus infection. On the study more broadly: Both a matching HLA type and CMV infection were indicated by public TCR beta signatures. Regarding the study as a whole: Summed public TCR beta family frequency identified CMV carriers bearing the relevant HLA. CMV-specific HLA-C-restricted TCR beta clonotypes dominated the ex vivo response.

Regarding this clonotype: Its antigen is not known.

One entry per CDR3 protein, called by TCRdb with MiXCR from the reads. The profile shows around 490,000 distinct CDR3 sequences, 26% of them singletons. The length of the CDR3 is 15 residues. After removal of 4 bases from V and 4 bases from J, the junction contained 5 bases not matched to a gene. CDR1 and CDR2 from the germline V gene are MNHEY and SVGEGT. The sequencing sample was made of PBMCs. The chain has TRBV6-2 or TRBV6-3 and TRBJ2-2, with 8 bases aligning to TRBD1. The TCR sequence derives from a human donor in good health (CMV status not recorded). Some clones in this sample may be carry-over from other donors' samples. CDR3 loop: CASSFGQGVTGELFF. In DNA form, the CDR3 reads TGTGCCAGCAGTTTTGGACAGGGAGTCACCGGGGAGCTGTTTTTT.